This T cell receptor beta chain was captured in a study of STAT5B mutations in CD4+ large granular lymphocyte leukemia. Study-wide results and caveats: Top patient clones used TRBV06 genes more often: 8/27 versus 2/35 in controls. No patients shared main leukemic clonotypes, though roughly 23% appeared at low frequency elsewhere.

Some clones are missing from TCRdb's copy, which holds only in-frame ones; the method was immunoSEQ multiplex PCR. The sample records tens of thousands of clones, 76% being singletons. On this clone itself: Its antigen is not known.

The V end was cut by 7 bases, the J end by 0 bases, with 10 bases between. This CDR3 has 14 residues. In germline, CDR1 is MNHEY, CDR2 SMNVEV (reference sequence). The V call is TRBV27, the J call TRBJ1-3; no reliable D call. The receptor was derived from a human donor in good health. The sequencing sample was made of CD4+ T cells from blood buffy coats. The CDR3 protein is CASKEWSSGNTIYF. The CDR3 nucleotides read TGTGCCAGCAAAGAGTGGTCCTCTGGAAACACCATATATTTT.